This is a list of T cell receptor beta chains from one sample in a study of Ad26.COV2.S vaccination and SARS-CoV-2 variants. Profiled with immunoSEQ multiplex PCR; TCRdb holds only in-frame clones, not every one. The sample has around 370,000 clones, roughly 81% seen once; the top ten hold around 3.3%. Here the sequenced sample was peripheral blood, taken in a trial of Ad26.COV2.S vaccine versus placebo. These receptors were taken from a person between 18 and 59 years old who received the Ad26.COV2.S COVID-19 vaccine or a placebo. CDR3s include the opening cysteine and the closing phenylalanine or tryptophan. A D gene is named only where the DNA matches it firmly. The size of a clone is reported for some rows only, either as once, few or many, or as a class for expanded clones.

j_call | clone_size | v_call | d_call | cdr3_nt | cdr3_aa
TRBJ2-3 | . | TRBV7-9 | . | TGTGCCAGCAGACCCCCTACCGGAGGGTCTCGCACAGATACGCAGTATTTT | CASRPPTGGSRTDTQYF
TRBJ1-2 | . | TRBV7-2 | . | TGTGCCAGCAGCGGGCGGGACGGCTCTAACTATGGCTACACCTTC | CASSGRDGSNYGYTF
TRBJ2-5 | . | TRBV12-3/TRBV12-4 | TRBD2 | TGTGCCAGCAGCGGACTAGCGGGGGAGACCCAGTACTTC | CASSGLAGETQYF
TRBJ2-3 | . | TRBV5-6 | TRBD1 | TGTGCCAGCAGCTTGATTTCTGGGACAGGGGCCACAGATACGCAGTATTTT | CASSLISGTGATDTQYF
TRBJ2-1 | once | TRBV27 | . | TGTGCCAGCAATAGGGGGCGGGACCTCTGGAATGAGCAGTTCTTC | CASNRGRDLWNEQFF
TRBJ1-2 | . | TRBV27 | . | TGTGCCAGCAGTTTCGACGTTAACTATGGCTACACCTTC | CASSFDVNYGYTF
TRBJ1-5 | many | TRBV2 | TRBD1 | TGTGCCAGCAGTGAAACTGGGCAGGGGGGCCTTCCCCTCGGGCCCCAGCATTTT | CASSETGQGGLPLGPQHF
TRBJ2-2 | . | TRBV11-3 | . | TGTGCCAGCAGCCTAACAGTGACCGGGGAGCTGTTTTTT | CASSLTVTGELFF
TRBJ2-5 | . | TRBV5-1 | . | TGCGCCAGCAGCTTGGGAGACACAACCCAAGAGACCCAGTACTTC | CASSLGDTTQETQYF
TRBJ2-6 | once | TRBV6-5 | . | TGTGCCAGCAGTTACAAGGGGGCCAACGTCCTGACTTTC | CASSYKGANVLTF
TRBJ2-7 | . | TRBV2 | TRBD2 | TGTGCCAGCACCCCGGGTCTAGCGGGGGCTCATGCCTACGAGCAGTACTTC | CASTPGLAGAHAYEQYF
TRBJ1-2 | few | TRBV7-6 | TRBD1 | TGTGCCAGCAGCCCCGGGACAGACGGCTACACCTTC | CASSPGTDGYTF
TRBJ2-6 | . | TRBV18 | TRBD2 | TGTGCCAGCCTAGCGGGCACGGGGGCCAACGTCCTGACTTTC | CASLAGTGANVLTF
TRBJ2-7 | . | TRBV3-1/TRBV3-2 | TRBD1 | TGTGCCAGCAGCCAAGATCTTCGAAGGGGGCACGAGCAGTACTTC | CASSQDLRRGHEQYF
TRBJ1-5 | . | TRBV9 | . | TGTGCCAGCAGCGTAACAGGGCAGCAGCCCCAGCATTTT | CASSVTGQQPQHF
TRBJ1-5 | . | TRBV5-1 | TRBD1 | TGCGCCAGCAGACCCGGGACAGGGACGTATGATCAGCCCCAGCATTTT | CASRPGTGTYDQPQHF
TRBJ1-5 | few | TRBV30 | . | TGTGCCTGGGATCGGGACGGAGGAGGCTATCAGCCCCAGCATTTT | CAWDRDGGGYQPQHF
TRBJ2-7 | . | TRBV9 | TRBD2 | TGTGCCAGCAGCGTAGGGGTCGGGAGGGCCGGTTTCGAGCAGTACTTC | CASSVGVGRAGFEQYF
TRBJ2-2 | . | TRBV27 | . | TGTGCCAGCAGTTTAGGGGGTACCGGGGAGCTGTTTTTT | CASSLGGTGELFF
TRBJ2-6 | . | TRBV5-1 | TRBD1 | TGCGCCAGCGAACCGGGACAGACCTTCTCTGGGGCCAACGTCCTGACTTTC | CASEPGQTFSGANVLTF
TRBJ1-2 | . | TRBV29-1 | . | TGCAGCGTCCCCCCAGCCCCTAACTATGGCTACACCTTC | CSVPPAPNYGYTF
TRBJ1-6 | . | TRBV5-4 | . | TGTGCCAGCAGCTTGGTTGGCCCCGAAAATTCACCCCTCCACTTT | CASSLVGPENSPLHF